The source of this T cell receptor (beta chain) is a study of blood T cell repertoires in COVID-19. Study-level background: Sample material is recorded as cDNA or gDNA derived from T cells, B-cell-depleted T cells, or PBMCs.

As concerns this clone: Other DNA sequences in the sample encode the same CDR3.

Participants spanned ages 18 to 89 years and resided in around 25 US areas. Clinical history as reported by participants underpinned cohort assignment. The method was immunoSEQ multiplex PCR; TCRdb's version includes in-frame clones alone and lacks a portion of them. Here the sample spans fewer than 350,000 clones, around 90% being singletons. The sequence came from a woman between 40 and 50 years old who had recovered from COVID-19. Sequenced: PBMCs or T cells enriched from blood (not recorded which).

CDR3 protein: CSAAGGYEQYF. For the CDR3, the DNA is TGCAGTGCAGCAGGGGGCTACGAGCAGTACTTC. This chain uses TRBV20-1 with TRBJ2-7, with TRBD1 matching over 7 bases. V gave up 6 bases and J gave up 3 bases; unmatched junction bases: 2. Germline V gene data show CDR1 as DFQATT and CDR2 as SNEGSKA (reference sequence). This CDR3 is 11 amino acids long.